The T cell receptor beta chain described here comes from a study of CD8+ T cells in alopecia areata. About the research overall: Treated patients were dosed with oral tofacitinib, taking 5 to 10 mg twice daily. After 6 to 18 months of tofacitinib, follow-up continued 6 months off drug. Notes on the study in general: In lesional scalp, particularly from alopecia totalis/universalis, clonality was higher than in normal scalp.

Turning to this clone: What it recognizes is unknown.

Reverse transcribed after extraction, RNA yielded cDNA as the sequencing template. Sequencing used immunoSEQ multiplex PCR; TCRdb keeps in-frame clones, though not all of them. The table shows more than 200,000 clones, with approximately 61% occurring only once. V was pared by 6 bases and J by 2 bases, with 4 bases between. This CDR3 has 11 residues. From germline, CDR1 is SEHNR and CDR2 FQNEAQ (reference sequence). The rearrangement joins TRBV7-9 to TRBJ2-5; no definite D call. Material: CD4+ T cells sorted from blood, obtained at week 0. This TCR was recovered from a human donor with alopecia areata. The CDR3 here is CASRSQETQYF. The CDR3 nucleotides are TGTGCCAGCAGGAGTCAAGAGACCCAGTACTTC.